This TCR beta chain was recorded in a study of T cell repertoires in cytomegalovirus infection. Across the whole study: The public TCR beta signatures pointed to both CMV infection and matching HLA type.

This clonotype was recorded at least ten times. Its antigen is not known. TCRdb reprocessed the reads with MiXCR, giving one entry per CDR3 protein. The profile covers about 740,000 distinct CDR3 sequences, with around 32% appearing a single time and about 18% taken by the ten largest. Germline CDR1 and CDR2: SGHTA and FQGNSA. CDR3 length: 15 amino acids. V lost 3 bases and J lost 4; bases outside the gene matches: 2. General observations from the study: The ex vivo response showed dominance by HLA-C-restricted CMV-specific TCR beta clonotypes.

The material sequenced was cultured PBMCs, taken from culture after CMV antigen stimulation. The receptor was derived from a human donor in good health (CMV status not recorded). Some clones in this sample may be carry-over from other donors' samples. The chain recombines TRBV7-2 with TRBJ2-3, with 12 nucleotides matching TRBD2. CDR3 in amino acids: CASSLRLAGADTQYF. Here the CDR3 DNA reads TGTGCCAGCAGCTTGAGACTAGCGGGAGCAGATACGCAGTATTTT.